This T cell receptor (beta chain) was sequenced in a study of T cells of healthy individuals. TCRdb processed the 5' RACE reads anew with MiXCR; each CDR3 protein has one entry. In the table there are 85,000 to 100,000 distinct CDR3 sequences, approximately 18% of which are singletons. The CDR3 totals 13 residues. Germline V lookup: CDR1 MRHNA, CDR2 SNTAGT. With 5 bases clipped from V and 4 bases from J, the junction kept 1 base outside the gene matches. The clonotype was recovered from a human donor in good health. The chain joins TRBV6-4 to TRBJ1-1; TRBD1 agrees at 10 bases. The CDR3 DNA reads as TGTGCCAGCAGTTGGACAGGGGGCACTGAAGCTTTCTTT. Its protein product is CASSWTGGTEAFF.